The 7 T cell receptor beta chains listed next were all sequenced from one sample in a study of T cells in Graves' hyperthyroidism and ophthalmopathy (dated by TCRdb to the late 2010s). Library construction relied on multiplex PCR. The data were produced on an Illumina HiSeq 2000. The TCR beta CDR3 regions were amplified from RNA transcripts. The TCR CDR3 was subjected to a first round of RT-PCR using the HTBI primer set and the Qiagen OneStep RT-PCR kit. Using fastp at Q25 and MiXCR, TCRdb reprocessed the public reads and kept productive beta chains. Each record represents a unique CDR3 protein, reported with the most common genes and DNA among its rows. The sample table holds about 350,000 distinct CDR3 sequences, of which approximately 14% were seen once. Clones ranked in the top ten supply 20% to 25% of the sample. The sequenced sample was blood. Source of these receptors: a woman aged 25 to 39 with Graves' hyperthyroidism.

This clonotype was picked up many times. The chain employs TRBV29-1 and TRBJ2-7; weak D call: TRBD2 (5 bases). Germline assignment: CDR1 SQVTM and CDR2 ANQGSEA. Trimming shortened V by 6 bases and J by 1 base, and 10 bases separated the two germline ends. CDR3 length: 12 amino acids. For the CDR3, the DNA is TGCAGCGTGTCCGGGAAGTCCTACGAGCAGTACTTC. Its translation: CSVSGKSYEQYF.

This clonotype was seen at least ten times. V is TRBV20-1 and J is TRBJ2-5, with 7 bases matching TRBD1. The germline gives CDR1 DFQATT, CDR2 SNEGSKA (reference sequence). With V trimmed by 8 bases and J by 5 bases, 11 bases remained unmatched. The CDR3 loop spans 13 amino acids. The CDR3 here is CSYPRGFSETQYF. CDR3 nucleotides: TGCAGTTATCCCAGGGGGTTTTCGGAGACCCAGTACTTC.

This clonotype was counted a few times. V gene TRBV29-1 combines with J gene TRBJ2-5, with no clear D. The CDR3 length is 13 residues. Germline CDR1 reads SQVTM; CDR2 reads ANQGSEA. Deletions cut 7 bases from V and 3 bases from J, with 15 bases between. The CDR3 reads CSGNPTSEETQYF. CDR3 nucleotides: TGCAGCGGGAACCCTACATCGGAAGAGACCCAGTACTTC.

The chain combines TRBV18 with TRBJ2-2; D ambiguous. V was trimmed by 8 bases and J by 1 base, leaving 5 bases between them. The CDR3 runs 12 residues. Per the germline V gene, CDR1 is KGHSH and CDR2 is LQKENI. CDR3 nucleotides: TGTGCCAGCAAAATGAACACCGGGGAGCTGTTTTTT. It specifies CASKMNTGELFF.

In its sample, this clonotype was seen many times. The V call is TRBV28, the J call TRBJ2-7, with no clear D. The CDR3 has 14 amino acids. The V end lost 3 bases, the J end lost 5 bases, and 14 bases lay between the germline ends. Germline CDR1 MDHEN, CDR2 SYDVKM. CDR3 coding DNA: TGTGCCAGCAGTTTGAGGATATCCGGCGACGAGCAGTACTTC. Amino acids: CASSLRISGDEQYF.

The J gene is TRBJ1-6, the V gene TRBV9, with D tentatively TRBD1 (6 bases). The germline V gene has CDR1 SGDLS and CDR2 YYNGEE. The V end was cut by 0 bases, the J end by 10 bases, with 14 bases between. The CDR3 extends over 15 amino acids. The CDR3 region has the DNA TGTGCCAGCAGCGTAGCTTTACAGGGCGACTCACCCCTCCACTTT. Encoded protein: CASSVALQGDSPLHF.

This clonotype was counted ten times or more. The V gene is TRBV2, the J gene TRBJ2-7, with 8 bases that match TRBD1. The germline V gene encodes CDR1 SNHLY and CDR2 FYNNEI. The CDR3 totals 13 residues. The junction had 6 bases not matched to a gene; V was cut back by 8 bases and J by 3 bases. This chain's CDR3 is CASGGTGDYEQYF. DNA for the CDR3: TGTGCCAGCGGGGGGACAGGAGACTACGAGCAGTACTTC.